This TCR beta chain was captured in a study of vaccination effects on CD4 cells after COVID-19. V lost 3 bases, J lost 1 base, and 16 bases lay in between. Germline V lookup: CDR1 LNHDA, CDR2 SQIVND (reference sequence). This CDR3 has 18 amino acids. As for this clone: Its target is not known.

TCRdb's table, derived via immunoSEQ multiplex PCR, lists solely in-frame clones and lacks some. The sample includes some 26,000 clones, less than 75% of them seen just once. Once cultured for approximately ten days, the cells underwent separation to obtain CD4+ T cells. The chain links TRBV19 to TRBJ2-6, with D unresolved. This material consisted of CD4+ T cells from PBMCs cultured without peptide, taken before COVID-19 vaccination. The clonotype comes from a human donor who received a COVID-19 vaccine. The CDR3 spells CASSITTLRPSGANVLTF. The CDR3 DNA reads TGTGCCAGTAGTATCACAACCCTTAGGCCATCTGGGGCCAACGTCCTGACTTTC.